A single T cell receptor beta chain is shown here with its context. Its antigen is unknown. The sample holds no much larger clone one base away, and base qualities are not on file. Library construction relied on the immunoSEQ multiplex PCR assay. A mixture of 60 forward primers for TCR Vbeta segments and 13 reverse primers for TCR Jbeta segments was used in the multiplex PCR. A multiplex PCR assay on genomic DNA amplified the CDR3 region of rearranged TCR beta genes. On the Illumina HiSeq System, the amplified TCR beta libraries were sequenced as 87-base-pair reads. The study's own analysis went as follows. In a later analysis, approximately 74 million unique TCR beta chains were counted across the roughly 670 repertoires, and around 11 million of these chains were shared by at least two donors. Raw reads were error-corrected and collapsed into unique sequences with a nearest-neighbor algorithm that merged closely related sequences to remove PCR and sequencing errors. To assign V, D and J gene segments, CDR3 sequences were aligned to IMGT reference sequences. For a sequence to be retained, a match of at least six nucleotides was required to both a V gene segment and a J gene segment. A rearrangement counted as productive if the CDR3 had no stop codons and remained in frame with V and J, and every other rearrangement counted as non-productive. CDR3 was defined by IMGT convention, running from the second conserved V-encoded cysteine to the conserved J-encoded phenylalanine. The earlier analysis of about 590 of the donors excluded sequences that lacked an unambiguous match to a single V gene segment. An earlier analysis of some 500 of the donors classified V segments as functional when productive rearrangements were above 56.7% and as segregating when the standard deviation between donors was above 5%. A statistical classification framework was built to diagnose cytomegalovirus status from the catalog of TCR beta chain sequences. In a later analysis, V and J genes were assigned by comparing TCR nucleotide sequences against IMGT/GENE-DB human TR gene sequences. Using the TCRdist pipeline, a later analysis assigned CDR3 sequences along with most-parsimonious VDJ recombination scenarios. A later analysis defined each TCR beta chain by its CDR3 amino acid sequence plus V-gene family, and excluded reads lacking a unique V-gene family. A later analysis removed 600 or so highly shared, low-generation-probability nucleotide sequences to deal with suspected cross-contamination and a sequencing artifact. In a later analysis, a clonal expansion index for each public chain was calculated from normalized within-repertoire ranks of inferred template counts. A later analysis computed generation probabilities with a VDJ recombination model fitted to out-of-frame rearrangements, and checked the results against IGoR. A later analysis scored TCR-TCR, TCR-HLA and TCR-CMV co-occurrence with hypergeometric tests, applying a repertoire-size bias correction to TCR pairs. A later analysis estimated false discovery rates by permuting HLA or CMV assignments 20 times. A later analysis grouped co-occurring TCRs with DBSCAN, adding TCRdist sequence similarity when clustering within HLA-allele-positive subsets. For co-occurrence clustering, repertoires with fewer than 30,000 or more than 120,000 public chains were excluded, along with roughly 5 repertoires with anomalous nucleotide sharing. TCRdb retrieved this table from immuneACCESS and kept in-frame rearrangements only. Not all clones are present; in checked studies, unresolved V genes account for under half, and no reason is known for the remainder. That table supplies the V and J calls and clone size; D and trimming were determined from the DNA. The sample table holds 90,000 or so clones, of which approximately 80% were seen once. The ten top clones hold around 23% of the sample.

The CDR3 starts with the cysteine, ends with the phenylalanine, and has 14 residues. Of all the DNA, just the CDR3 is kept, 42 bases in frame from base 1. The V end gives up 7 bases and the J end 7 bases, leaving 7 bases in the junction not matched to a gene. The germline V gene (reference sequence) supplies CDR1 SEHNR and CDR2 FQNEAQ. The cohort was made up of hundreds of healthy bone marrow donors. At the time of sampling, every cohort member was nominally healthy, though immune exposures that went unrecorded were likely present. The donor was CMV seropositive and belonged to the group of more than 250 seropositive cohort members. A peripheral blood sample was provided by each donor, and peripheral blood mononuclear cells were used for TCR beta sequencing. The Qiagen DNeasy Blood Extraction Kit was used to extract genomic DNA from the blood cell samples. These data belong to a study of cytomegalovirus exposure and HLA in healthy donors (dated by TCRdb to 2016 to 2017). The study in broad terms: An earlier analysis of several hundred of the donors reported approximately 290 Gb of sequence data and some 120 million unique TCR beta sequences from 150 million to 200 million T cells. Rather than drawing on any new phenotypic data, the later analysis identified candidate immune exposures from TCR beta sequences and the way those sequences occurred across donors. To study patterns of TCR occurrence, a later analysis re-analyzed previously published TCR beta repertoires from 666 donors and added high-resolution HLA genotyping. An earlier analysis of fewer than 750 of the donors used high-throughput TCR beta sequencing to judge whether each TCR beta V gene segment behaved as functional or pseudogenic. The study used immunosequencing to profile the T cell repertoires of approximately 640 subjects and linked those repertoires to cytomegalovirus serostatus. HLA typing included class I and class II loci at four-digit resolution. All discovery cohort repertoires had been generated using a single sequencing platform. Along with the roughly 670-subject first cohort, a separate validation cohort of 120 different subjects was used. On average, 235,054 unique TCR beta nucleotide sequences were sequenced per donor among some 420 genotyped donors of the cohort, with 15% to 20% of those sequences being non-productive. Four or five DR-DQ haplotypes were handled as single units for association and clustering, since linkage in the cohort was strong. Typing coverage differed by locus: A, B, C, DRB1 and DQB1 were typed in roughly 629-630 donors, DQA1 in approximately 520, DPA1 in over 600, and DPB1 in approximately 450. In a later genetic analysis, genome-wide SNP genotypes for about 55% of the roughly 700 donors were used, and that subset was treated as a discovery cohort. Donor age, sex, ethnicity and CMV serostatus were collected together with the repertoire data. Of the roughly 400 genotyped donors, less than 90% were placed in the genetic ancestry cluster associated with self-reported Caucasian donors. An early release that covered some 640 HLA-typed donors contained approximately 320 gigabases of sequencing data and 65 million to 100 million unique TCR sequences. To predict cytomegalovirus infection status, the study brought together high-throughput TCR immunosequencing, statistical association of individual TCRs with disease status, and machine learning. The aim of the study was to test whether cataloging public T cell receptors could identify signatures of past pathogen exposure. General findings and caveats noted by the study authors: Only TCR beta chains were sequenced in this cohort, and the absence of alpha or paired-chain data limited detectable features. Compared with the roughly 700-donor mean, donors in an Asian-associated ancestry cluster had fewer N-insertions in productive TCRs, according to a later genetic analysis. Strong co-occurrence of HLA alleles, especially DR and DQ, made assigning TCR associations to individual alleles difficult. The earlier analysis of 587 of the donors excluded roughly 17 rarely observed V segments, including chromosome 9 orphons, because counts were too low. A few of the identified cytomegalovirus-associated TCR beta chains were confirmed in vitro to be specific for cytomegalovirus antigens. Roughly uniform sequencing depth across donors was assumed in presence/absence analyses, although this assumption may not hold. A later analysis found that HLA-associated TCR beta chains were more clonally expanded and had lower generation probabilities than equally common non-associated chains. In a later analysis, the rate of TCR association differed among HLA loci, with DRB1 alleles having the most associated TCRs and HLA-C alleles having the fewest. In a later genetic analysis, a missense DCLRE1C variant was associated with V-gene and J-gene trimming of TCR beta chains, and the association was replicated in an independent cohort. A cluster of highly shared sequence variants was judged likely to represent a technical artifact of the sequencing pipeline. A later analysis reported that several top co-occurrence clusters appeared linked to parvovirus B19, influenza, CMV and Epstein-Barr virus. A further reported finding was that TCR beta sequences accurately predicted the HLA-A and HLA-B alleles for most subjects in the first cohort. According to a later analysis, most CMV-associated TCR beta chains appeared to be HLA-restricted, and the HLA associations seemed to be driven largely by CMV exposure. The classifier was reported to diagnose cytomegalovirus status with high specificity and sensitivity in both the original and validation cohorts. Immune exposure information for the cohort was limited to CMV serostatus. Because some donors lacked HLA typing at each locus, the association tests relied only on the typed subset. Across donors, most TCR sequences were observed very rarely, whereas some public TCRs were present in many individuals. Correlated functional status among segregating V segments might be attributable to linkage disequilibrium, but an unknown experimental factor could not be ruled out. In an earlier analysis of over 550 of the donors, most TCR beta V segments were observed in productive rearrangements about 90% or about 30% of the time, broadly matching IMGT annotations. Some IMGT-functional V segments, including TRBV6-2 and TRBV6-3, could not be told apart with the 87-base-pair reads, so those segments were excluded. The authors suggested that the approach could potentially be generalized to other disease states and immunological phenotypes. In the study, about 150 TCR beta chains were listed as associated with cytomegalovirus. A later analysis associated 16,951 TCR beta sequences with specific HLA alleles at a false discovery rate of 0.05.

The source material was PBMCs. The chain employs TRBV7-9 and TRBJ2-1; 10 nucleotides in the junction match TRBD2. This TCR was sampled from a woman in her 50s in good health and CMV-seropositive. The CDR3 protein is CASKRSGGANEQFF. The DNA reads TGTGCCAGCAAGAGAAGCGGGGGGGCTAATGAGCAGTTCTTC.